This T cell receptor beta chain was documented in a study of regulatory T cells in long-lasting Graves disease. CDR1 and CDR2 (germline): KGHSH, LQKENI. Trimming took 2 bases from V and 7 from J, leaving 18 bases between them. The CDR3 has 16 residues. The authors built TCR beta libraries using iRepertoire HTBI primers and Arm-PCR of CDR3 regions. Each CDR3 protein gets one entry after TCRdb re-called the multiplex PCR reads with MiXCR. The sample has over 350,000 distinct CDR3 sequences; roughly 15% are singletons. This clonotype was picked up many times. Time point given: newly diagnosed GD, antithyroid drugs for less than 3 months. Extracted RNA from PBMCs served as the source of the TCR library. The same sample was also studied in work on T cells in Graves' hyperthyroidism and ophthalmopathy. That paper adds: Patients counted as stable if ophthalmopathy did not develop within 18 months. HTBI primers were the set used in a first-round RT-PCR of the TCR CDR3.

This TCR was sampled from a woman in her fifties or sixties with Graves disease. The V gene is TRBV18, the J gene TRBJ2-1, with TRBD1 as a possible D gene (5 bases). This specimen consisted of peripheral blood mononuclear cells (PBMCs), obtained at new diagnosis, from a patient treated with antithyroid drugs. This chain's CDR3 is CASSPALGHGSNEQFF. For the CDR3, the DNA is TGTGCCAGCTCACCAGCACTCGGACATGGGTCGAATGAGCAGTTCTTC.